Listed below are T cell receptor beta chains from one sample, sequenced in a study of cytomegalovirus exposure and HLA in healthy donors. Sequenced by immunoSEQ multiplex PCR; TCRdb stores in-frame clones only, minus some. Of 100,000 to 150,000 clones listed, approximately 80% are singletons. Sequencing was carried out using PBMCs. The receptors shown here come from a man aged 25-45 years in good health and CMV-seropositive. CDR3s include the opening cysteine and the closing phenylalanine or tryptophan.

v_gene	CDR3aa
TRBV27	CASRGGGLLNEQYF
TRBV13	CASSLRPMGSEQYF
TRBV10-3	CAISESRSTGTSGSEQYF
TRBV19	CASNPAGLYGYTF
TRBV5-6	CASSYSEIGNQPQHF
TRBV7-2	CASSRPGAEAFF
TRBV4-3	CASSHGDRIIGELFF
TRBV4-2	CASSGTYEQYF
TRBV28	CASSLGLADPAEQFF
TRBV9	CASSAGDSLREQYF
TRBV6-6	CASSHDSRSSYEQYF
TRBV7-8	CASSGRTNLGETQYF
TRBV7-9	CASSLTELAAMINQETQYF
TRBV4-3	CASSPSVGRGHSDEQFF
TRBV29-1	CSVSRDSRSAEAFF
TRBV6-5	CASSYSVQDYYEQYF
TRBV5-3	CARSWNTGHQETQYF
TRBV19	CASSIGLAGGVRTDTQYF
TRBV11-3	CASSLNRGGEQFF
TRBV7-8	CASSLALGGSAYEQYF
TRBV21-1	CASSNRQAPGELFF
TRBV30	CAWIPIVDEQFF
TRBV18	CASSPQLSGTSLYEQYF
TRBV4-3	CASSQDTGQTGELFF
TRBV14	CASSLLLAGPHVEQYF
TRBV6-1	CASRALAGPSYEQYF
TRBV4-1	CASSQGRLYVAGELFF